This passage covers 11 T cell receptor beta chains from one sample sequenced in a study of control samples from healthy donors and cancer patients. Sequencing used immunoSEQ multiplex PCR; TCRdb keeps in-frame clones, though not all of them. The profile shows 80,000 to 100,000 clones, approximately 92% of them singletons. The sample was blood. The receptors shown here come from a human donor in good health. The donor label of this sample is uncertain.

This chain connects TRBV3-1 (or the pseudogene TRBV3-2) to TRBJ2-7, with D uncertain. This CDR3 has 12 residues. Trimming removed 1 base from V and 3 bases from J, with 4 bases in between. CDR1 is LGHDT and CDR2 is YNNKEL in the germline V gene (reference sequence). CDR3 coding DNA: TGTGCCAGCAGCCAAGGGCGCTACGAGCAGTACTTC. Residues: CASSQGRYEQYF.

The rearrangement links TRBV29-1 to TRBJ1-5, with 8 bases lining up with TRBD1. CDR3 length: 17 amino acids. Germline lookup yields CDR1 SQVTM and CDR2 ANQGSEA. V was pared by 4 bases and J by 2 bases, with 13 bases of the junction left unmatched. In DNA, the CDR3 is TGCAGCGTTGTGCCGGAAGGACAGGGTGAGGGCAATCAGCCCCAGCATTTT. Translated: CSVVPEGQGEGNQPQHF.

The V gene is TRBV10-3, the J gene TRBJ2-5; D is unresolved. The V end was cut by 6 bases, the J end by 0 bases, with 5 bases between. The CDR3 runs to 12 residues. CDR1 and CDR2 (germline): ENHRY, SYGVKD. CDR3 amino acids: CAIRGNQETQYF. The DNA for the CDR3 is TGTGCCATCAGGGGGAACCAAGAGACCCAGTACTTC.

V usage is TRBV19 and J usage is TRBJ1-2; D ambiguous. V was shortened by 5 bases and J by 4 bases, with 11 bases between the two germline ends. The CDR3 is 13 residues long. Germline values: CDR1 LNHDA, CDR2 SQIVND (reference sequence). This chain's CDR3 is CASSSRQFYGYTF. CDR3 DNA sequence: TGTGCCAGTAGTTCCAGACAATTCTATGGCTACACCTTC.

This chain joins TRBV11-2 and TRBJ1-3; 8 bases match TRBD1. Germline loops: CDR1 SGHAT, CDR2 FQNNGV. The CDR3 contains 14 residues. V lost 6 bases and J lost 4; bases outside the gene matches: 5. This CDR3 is CASSLQGGGNTIYF. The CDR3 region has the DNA TGTGCCAGCAGTTTACAGGGGGGCGGAAACACCATATATTTT.

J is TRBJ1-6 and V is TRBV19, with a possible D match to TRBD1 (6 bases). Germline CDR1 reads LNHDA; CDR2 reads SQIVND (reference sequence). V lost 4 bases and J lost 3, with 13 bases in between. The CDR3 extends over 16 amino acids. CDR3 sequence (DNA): TGTGCCAGTAGTAACAGGCAGGGGAACTATAATTCACCCCTCCACTTT. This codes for CASSNRQGNYNSPLHF.

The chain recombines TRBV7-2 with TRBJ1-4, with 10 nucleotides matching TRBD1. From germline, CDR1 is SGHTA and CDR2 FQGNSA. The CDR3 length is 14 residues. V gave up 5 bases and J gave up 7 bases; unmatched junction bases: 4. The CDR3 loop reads CASSPGTGAEKLFF. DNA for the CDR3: TGTGCCAGCAGCCCCGGGACAGGGGCTGAAAAACTGTTTTTT.

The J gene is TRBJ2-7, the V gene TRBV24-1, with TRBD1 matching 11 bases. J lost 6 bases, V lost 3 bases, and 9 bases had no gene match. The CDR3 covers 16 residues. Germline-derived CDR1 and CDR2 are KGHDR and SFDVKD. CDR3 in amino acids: CATSDHFGDRGSEQYF. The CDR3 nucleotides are TGTGCCACCAGTGATCACTTCGGGGACAGGGGGAGCGAGCAGTACTTC.

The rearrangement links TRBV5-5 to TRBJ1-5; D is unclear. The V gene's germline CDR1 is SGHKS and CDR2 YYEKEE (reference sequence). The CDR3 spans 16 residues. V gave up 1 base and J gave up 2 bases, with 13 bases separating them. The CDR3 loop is CASSLYQEVRNQPQHF. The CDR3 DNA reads TGTGCCAGCAGCTTGTATCAGGAGGTGCGCAATCAGCCCCAGCATTTT.

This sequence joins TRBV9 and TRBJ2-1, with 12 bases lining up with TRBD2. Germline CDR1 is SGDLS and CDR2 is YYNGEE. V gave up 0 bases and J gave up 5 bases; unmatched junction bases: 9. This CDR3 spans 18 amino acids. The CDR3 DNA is TGTGCCAGCAGCGTAGTTTTCCCCGGACTAGCGGGGAACAATGAGCAGTTCTTC. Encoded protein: CASSVVFPGLAGNNEQFF.

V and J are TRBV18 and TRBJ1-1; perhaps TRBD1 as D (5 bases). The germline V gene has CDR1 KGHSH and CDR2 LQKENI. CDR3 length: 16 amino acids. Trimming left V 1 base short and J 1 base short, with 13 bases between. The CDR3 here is CASSPHKGTENTEAFF. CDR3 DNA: TGTGCCAGCTCACCACACAAAGGGACGGAGAACACTGAAGCTTTCTTT.